What follows are 8 T cell receptor beta chains derived from one specimen sequenced in a study of cytomegalovirus exposure and HLA in healthy donors. The assay was immunoSEQ multiplex PCR, and TCRdb's table has in-frame clones only and misses some. The table lists about 71,000 clones, about 95% of them singletons. Material: PBMCs. The receptors were gathered from a woman aged 18-30 years in good health and CMV-seronegative.

This clone has only one observation. V usage is TRBV30 and J usage is TRBJ2-2, with 9 bases fitting TRBD1. CDR1 is GTSNPN, CDR2 SVGIG, per germline (reference sequence). This CDR3 contains 14 residues. Trimming removed 2 bases from V and 5 bases from J; junction bases left unmatched: 3. Here the CDR3 DNA reads TGTGCCTGGAGTAAAGGGACAGGGACCGGGGAGCTGTTTTTT. Protein: CAWSKGTGTGELFF.

The chain uses TRBV14 and TRBJ1-2; possible D gene TRBD1, 6 bases. The CDR3 extends over 15 amino acids. The V gene's germline CDR1 is SGHDN and CDR2 FVKESK. The V and J ends lost 0 bases and 4 bases respectively, with 12 bases between them. In DNA form, the CDR3 reads TGTGCCAGCAGCCAAGATCACCAGGGGTTCTATGGCTACACCTTC. Amino acid sequence: CASSQDHQGFYGYTF. Drawing the rest from reference TRBV14 and TRBJ1-2, the complete variable domain is EAGVTQFPSHSVIEKGQTVTLRCDPISGHDNLYWYRRVMGKEIKFLLHFVKESKQDESGMPNNRFLAERTGGTYSTLKVQPAELEDSGVYFCASSQDHQGFYGYTFGSGTRLTVV.

The chain carries TRBV5-3 and TRBJ2-7, with TRBD1 identical over 8 bases. TRBV5-3 is an ORF, with its function uncertain. Trimming cost V 2 bases and J 4 bases; bases outside gene matches: 5. This CDR3 is 14 amino acids long. The CDR3 reads CARSLRTGIYEQYF. CDR3 nucleotide sequence: TGTGCCAGAAGCTTACGGACAGGGATTTACGAGCAGTACTTC.

This chain joins TRBV5-4 and TRBJ1-1; D possibly corresponds to TRBD1 (6 bases). Germline assignment: CDR1 SGHNT and CDR2 YYREEE (reference sequence). The CDR3 covers 13 residues. Trimming removed 9 bases from V and 6 bases from J, with 18 bases in between. CDR3 bases: TGTGCCACCATCGGGGGGGGGCGTCCTGAAGCTTTCTTT. Encoded protein: CATIGGGRPEAFF.

V usage is TRBV14 and J usage is TRBJ1-2; the D is unclear. Per the germline V gene, CDR1 is SGHDN and CDR2 is FVKESK. This CDR3 has 16 residues. The V gene lost 1 base and the J gene lost 2 bases, with 14 bases spanning the gap. CDR3 sequence: CASSQAKDGGNYGYTF. For the CDR3, the DNA is TGTGCCAGCAGCCAAGCTAAAGATGGAGGGAACTATGGCTACACCTTC.

A word on this clone: At one end, the junction sequence differs from germline, possibly due to a read error. J is TRBJ2-5 and V is TRBV6-1; 8 nucleotides agree with TRBD1. CDR1 is MNHNS and CDR2 is SASEGT in the germline V gene. The CDR3 consists of 15 residues. The CDR3 region has the DNA TGTGCCAGCAGAGAAGACAGGGGACCTGCGGGGACCCAGTACTTC. Amino acids: CASREDRGPAGTQYF.

V usage is TRBV7-9 and J usage is TRBJ1-4, with 7 bases aligning to TRBD1. J was trimmed by 5 bases and V by 6 bases; bases with no gene match: 6. In germline, CDR1 is SEHNR, CDR2 FQNEAQ (reference sequence). The CDR3 consists of 14 residues. The CDR3 DNA is TGTGCCAGCAGACAAGGGACAGAAAATGAAAAACTGTTTTTT. Its translation is CASRQGTENEKLFF.

This chain uses TRBV9 with TRBJ2-2; a possible D gene is TRBD2 (5 bases). The CDR3 length is 15 residues. V lost 4 bases and J lost 0, with 10 bases in between. In germline, CDR1 is SGDLS, CDR2 YYNGEE. The CDR3 DNA reads as TGTGCCAGCAGCTCCCGGGGTTCGAACACCGGGGAGCTGTTTTTT. Protein: CASSSRGSNTGELFF.